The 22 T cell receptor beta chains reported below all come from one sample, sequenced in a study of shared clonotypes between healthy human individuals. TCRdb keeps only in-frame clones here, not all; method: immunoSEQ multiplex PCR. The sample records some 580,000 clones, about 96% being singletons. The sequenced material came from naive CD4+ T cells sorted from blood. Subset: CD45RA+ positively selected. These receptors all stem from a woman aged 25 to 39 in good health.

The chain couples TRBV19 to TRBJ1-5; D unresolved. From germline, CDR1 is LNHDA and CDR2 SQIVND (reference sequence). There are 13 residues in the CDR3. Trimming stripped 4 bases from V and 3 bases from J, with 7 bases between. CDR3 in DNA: TGTGCCAGTAGTACAGCCGTCAATCAGCCCCAGCATTTT. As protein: CASSTAVNQPQHF. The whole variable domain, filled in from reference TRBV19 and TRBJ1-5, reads DGGITQSPKYLFRKEGQNVTLSCEQNLNHDAMYWYRQDPGQGLRLIYYSQIVNDFQKGDIAEGYSVSREKKESFPLTVTSAQKNPTAFYLCASSTAVNQPQHFGDGTRLSIL.

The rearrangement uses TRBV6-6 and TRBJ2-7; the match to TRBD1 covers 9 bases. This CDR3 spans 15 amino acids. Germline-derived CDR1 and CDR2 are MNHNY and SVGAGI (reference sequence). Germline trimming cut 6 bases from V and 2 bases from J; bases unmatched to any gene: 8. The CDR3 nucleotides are TGTGCCAGCAGCCGACGGGACAGGGTAACCTACGAGCAGTACTTC. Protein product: CASSRRDRVTYEQYF.

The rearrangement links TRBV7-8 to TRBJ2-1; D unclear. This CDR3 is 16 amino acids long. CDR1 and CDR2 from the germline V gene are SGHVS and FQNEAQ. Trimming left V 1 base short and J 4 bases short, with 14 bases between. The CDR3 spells CASSLDSPYNYNEQFF. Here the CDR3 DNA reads TGTGCCAGCAGCTTAGACTCGCCTTATAATTACAATGAGCAGTTCTTC.

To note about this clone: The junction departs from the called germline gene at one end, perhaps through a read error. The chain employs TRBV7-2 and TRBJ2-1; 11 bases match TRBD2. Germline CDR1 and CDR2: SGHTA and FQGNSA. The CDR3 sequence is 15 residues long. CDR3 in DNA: TGTGCCAGCAGCGTAGCGGGAGGGCCCTACAATGAGCAGTTCTTC. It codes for CASSVAGGPYNEQFF.

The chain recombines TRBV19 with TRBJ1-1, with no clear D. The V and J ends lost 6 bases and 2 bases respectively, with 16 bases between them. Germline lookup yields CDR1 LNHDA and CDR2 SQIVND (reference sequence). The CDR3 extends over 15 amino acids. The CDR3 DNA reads TGTGCCAGTAGCCCTAAAAAAGGGTCTAACACTGAAGCTTTCTTT. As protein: CASSPKKGSNTEAFF.

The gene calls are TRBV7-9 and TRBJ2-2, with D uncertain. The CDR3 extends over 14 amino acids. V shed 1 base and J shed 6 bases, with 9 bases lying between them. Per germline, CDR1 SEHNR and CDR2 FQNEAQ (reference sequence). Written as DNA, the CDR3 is TGTGCCAGCAGCTTAGGACGTAACGCCGGGGAGCTGTTTTTT. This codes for CASSLGRNAGELFF. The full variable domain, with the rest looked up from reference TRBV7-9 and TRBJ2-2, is DTGVSQNPRHKITKRGQNVTFRCDPISEHNRLYWYRQTLGQGPEFLTYFQNEAQLEKSRLLSDRFSAERPKGSFSTLEIQRTEQGDSAMYLCASSLGRNAGELFFGEGSRLTVL.

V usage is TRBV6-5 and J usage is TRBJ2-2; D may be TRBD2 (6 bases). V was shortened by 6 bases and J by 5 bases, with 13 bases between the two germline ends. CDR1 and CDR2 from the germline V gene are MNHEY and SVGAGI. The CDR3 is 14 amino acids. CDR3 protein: CASRSRGRTGELFF. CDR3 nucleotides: TGTGCCAGCAGAAGTAGAGGGAGGACCGGGGAGCTGTTTTTT.

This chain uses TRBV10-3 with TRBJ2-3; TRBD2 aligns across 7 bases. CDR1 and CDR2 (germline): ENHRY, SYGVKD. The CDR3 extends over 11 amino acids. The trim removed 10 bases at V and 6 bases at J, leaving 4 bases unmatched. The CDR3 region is CATRLADTQYF. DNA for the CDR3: TGTGCCACCAGACTAGCTGATACGCAGTATTTT.

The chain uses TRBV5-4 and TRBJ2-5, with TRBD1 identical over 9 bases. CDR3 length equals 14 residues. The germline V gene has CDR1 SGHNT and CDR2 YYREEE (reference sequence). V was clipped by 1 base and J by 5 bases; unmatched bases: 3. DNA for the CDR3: TGTGCCAGCAGCTTGAGGACAGGGGTGGAGACCCAGTACTTC. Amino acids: CASSLRTGVETQYF.

The DNA of the CDR3 is TGTGCCAGCAGGCCTGCCAGAACCCCTGGAAACACCATATATTTT. This encodes CASRPARTPGNTIYF. The gene calls are TRBV28 and TRBJ1-3; D is undetermined. CDR3 length: 15 residues. V was shortened by 6 bases and J by 2 bases, with 14 bases between the two germline ends. CDR1 MDHEN and CDR2 SYDVKM come from the germline V gene.

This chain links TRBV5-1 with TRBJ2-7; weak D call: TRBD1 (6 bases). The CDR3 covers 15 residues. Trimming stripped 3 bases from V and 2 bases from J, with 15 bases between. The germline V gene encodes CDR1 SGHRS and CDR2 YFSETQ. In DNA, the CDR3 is TGCGCCAGCAGCTCCCGGGACATCCCCACCTACGAGCAGTACTTC. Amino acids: CASSSRDIPTYEQYF.

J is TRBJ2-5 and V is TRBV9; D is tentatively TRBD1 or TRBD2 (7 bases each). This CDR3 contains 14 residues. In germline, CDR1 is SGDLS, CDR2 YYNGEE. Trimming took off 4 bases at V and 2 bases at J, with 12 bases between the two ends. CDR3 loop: CASSRGGQQETQYF. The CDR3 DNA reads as TGTGCCAGCAGCCGCGGGGGACAGCAAGAGACCCAGTACTTC.

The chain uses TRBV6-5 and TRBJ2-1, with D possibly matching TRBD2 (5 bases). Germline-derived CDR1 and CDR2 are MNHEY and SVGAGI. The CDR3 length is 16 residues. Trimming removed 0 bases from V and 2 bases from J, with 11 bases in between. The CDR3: CASSYSERRAYNEQFF. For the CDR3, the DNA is TGTGCCAGCAGTTACTCGGAGCGGAGAGCCTACAATGAGCAGTTCTTC.

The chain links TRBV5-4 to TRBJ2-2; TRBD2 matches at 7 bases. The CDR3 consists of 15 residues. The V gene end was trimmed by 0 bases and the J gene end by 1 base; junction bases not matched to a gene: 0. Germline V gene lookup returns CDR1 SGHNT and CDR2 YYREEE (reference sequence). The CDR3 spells CASSLASGNTGELFF. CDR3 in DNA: TGTGCCAGCAGCTTGGCTAGCGGGAACACCGGGGAGCTGTTTTTT. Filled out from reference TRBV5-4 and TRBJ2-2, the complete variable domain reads ETGVTQSPTHLIKTRGQQVTLRCSSQSGHNTVSWYQQALGQGPQFIFQYYREEENGRGNFPPRFSGLQFPNYSSELNVNALELDDSALYLCASSLASGNTGELFFGEGSRLTVL.

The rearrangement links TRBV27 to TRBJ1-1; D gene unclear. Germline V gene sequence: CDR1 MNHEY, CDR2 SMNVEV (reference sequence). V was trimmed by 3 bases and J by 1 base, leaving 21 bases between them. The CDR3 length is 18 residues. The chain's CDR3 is CASSFRPHVDAGNTEAFF. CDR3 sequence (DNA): TGTGCCAGCAGTTTCCGGCCCCACGTGGATGCTGGGAACACTGAAGCTTTCTTT.

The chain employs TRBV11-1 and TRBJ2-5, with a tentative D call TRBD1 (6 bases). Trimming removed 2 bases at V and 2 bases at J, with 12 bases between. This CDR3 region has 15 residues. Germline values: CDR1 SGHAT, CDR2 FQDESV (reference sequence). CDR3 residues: CASSLMGQAQETQYF. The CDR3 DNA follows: TGTGCCAGCAGCTTAATGGGACAAGCTCAAGAGACCCAGTACTTC.

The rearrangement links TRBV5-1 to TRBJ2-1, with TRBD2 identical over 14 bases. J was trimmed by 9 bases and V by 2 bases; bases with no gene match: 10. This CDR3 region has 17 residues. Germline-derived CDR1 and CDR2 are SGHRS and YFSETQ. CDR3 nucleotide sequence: TGCGCCAGCAGCTTAGAACTGACTAGCGGGAGGGCCGGTGAGCAGTTCTTC. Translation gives CASSLELTSGRAGEQFF.

The CDR3 spells CASSQAGGLAETYEQYF. Written as DNA, the CDR3 is TGTGCCAGCAGCCAGGCGGGCGGACTAGCGGAGACCTACGAGCAGTACTTC. The chain has TRBV4-2 and TRBJ2-7, with TRBD2 matching over 10 bases. Germline CDR1 reads LGHNA; CDR2 reads YNFKEQ. This CDR3 region has 17 residues. V was pared by 3 bases and J by 2 bases, with 10 bases of the junction left unmatched.

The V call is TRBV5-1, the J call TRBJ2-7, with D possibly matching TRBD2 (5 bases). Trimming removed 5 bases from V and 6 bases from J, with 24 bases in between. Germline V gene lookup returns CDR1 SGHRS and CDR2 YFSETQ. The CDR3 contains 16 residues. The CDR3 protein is CASRLALGLTSGEQYF. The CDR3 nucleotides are TGCGCCAGCAGGCTCGCTCTCGGACTTACCTCGGGCGAGCAGTACTTC.

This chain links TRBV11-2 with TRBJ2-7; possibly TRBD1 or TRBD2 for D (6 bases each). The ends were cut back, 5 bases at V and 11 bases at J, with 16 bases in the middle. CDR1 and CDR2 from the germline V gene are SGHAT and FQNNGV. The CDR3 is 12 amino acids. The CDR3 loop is CASSRGTSSEYF. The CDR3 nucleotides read TGTGCCAGCAGCCGCGGGACAAGCTCTGAGTACTTC.

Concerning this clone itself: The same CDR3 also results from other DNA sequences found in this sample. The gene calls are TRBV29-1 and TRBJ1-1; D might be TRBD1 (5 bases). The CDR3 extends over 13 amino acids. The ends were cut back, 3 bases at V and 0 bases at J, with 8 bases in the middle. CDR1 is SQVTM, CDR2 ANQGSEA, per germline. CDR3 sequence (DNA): TGCAGCGTTGACAGGGCCATGAACACTGAAGCTTTCTTT. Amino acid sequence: CSVDRAMNTEAFF.

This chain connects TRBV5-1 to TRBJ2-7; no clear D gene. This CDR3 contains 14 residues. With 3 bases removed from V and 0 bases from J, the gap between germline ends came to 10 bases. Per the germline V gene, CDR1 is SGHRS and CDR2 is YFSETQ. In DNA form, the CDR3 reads TGCGCCAGCAGCTACCGAGGTAGCTCCTACGAGCAGTACTTC. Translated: CASSYRGSSYEQYF.